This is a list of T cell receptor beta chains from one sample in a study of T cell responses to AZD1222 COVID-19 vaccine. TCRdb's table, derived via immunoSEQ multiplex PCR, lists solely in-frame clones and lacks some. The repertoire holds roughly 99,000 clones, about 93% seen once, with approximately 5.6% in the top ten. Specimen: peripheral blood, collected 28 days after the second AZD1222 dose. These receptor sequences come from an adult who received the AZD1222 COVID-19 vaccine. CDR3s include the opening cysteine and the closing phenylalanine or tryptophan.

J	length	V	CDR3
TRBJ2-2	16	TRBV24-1	CATSDSGTSNTGELFF
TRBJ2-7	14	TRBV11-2	CASSFRDLAYEQYF
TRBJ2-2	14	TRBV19	CASIGQGAPGELFF
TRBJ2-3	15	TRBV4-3	CASSHETLRADTQYF
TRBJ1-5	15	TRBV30	CAWSVPQTSNQPQHF
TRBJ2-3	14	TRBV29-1	CSVEGAGSTDTQYF
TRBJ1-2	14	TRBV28	CASSLFQDGYGYTF
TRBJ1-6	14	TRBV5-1	CASSSWGGDSPLHF
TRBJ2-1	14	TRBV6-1	CASSDGQSYNEQFF
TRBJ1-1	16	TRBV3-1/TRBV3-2	CASSQDSEVGLTEAFF
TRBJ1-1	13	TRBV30	CAWYYRFNTEAFF
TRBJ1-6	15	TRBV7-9	CASSFSLSYNSPLHF
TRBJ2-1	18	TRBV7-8	CASSLEWASGRTGNEQFF
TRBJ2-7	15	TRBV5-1	CASSLSPGQTYEQYF
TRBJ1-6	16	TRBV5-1	CASSSTGPSYNSPLHF
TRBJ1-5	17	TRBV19	CASSIRGQGISNQPQHF
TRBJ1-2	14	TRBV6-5	CASTTPTDLYGYTF
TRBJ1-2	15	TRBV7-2	CASSLEGRAAYGYTF
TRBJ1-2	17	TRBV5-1	CASSLGYLRGQGSGYTF
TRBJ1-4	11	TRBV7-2	CASSQDRKLFF
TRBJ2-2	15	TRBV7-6	CASSLVGGGPGELFF
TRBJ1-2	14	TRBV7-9	CASSPRTGDYGYTF
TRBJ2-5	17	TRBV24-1	CATSDSRVTGLGETQYF
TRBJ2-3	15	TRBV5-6	CASSRTGTSTDTQYF
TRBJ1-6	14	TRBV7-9	CASRSDRVNSPLHF
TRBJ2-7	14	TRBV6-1	CASSQTGFSYEQYF
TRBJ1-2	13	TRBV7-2	CASSLHTNYGYTF
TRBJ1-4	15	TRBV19	CASSIGRTGEEKLFF
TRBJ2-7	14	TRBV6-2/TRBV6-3	CASSNLAGAYEQYF
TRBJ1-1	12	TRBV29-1	CSGQGWNTEAFF
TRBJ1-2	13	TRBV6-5	CASSTDRGAGYTF